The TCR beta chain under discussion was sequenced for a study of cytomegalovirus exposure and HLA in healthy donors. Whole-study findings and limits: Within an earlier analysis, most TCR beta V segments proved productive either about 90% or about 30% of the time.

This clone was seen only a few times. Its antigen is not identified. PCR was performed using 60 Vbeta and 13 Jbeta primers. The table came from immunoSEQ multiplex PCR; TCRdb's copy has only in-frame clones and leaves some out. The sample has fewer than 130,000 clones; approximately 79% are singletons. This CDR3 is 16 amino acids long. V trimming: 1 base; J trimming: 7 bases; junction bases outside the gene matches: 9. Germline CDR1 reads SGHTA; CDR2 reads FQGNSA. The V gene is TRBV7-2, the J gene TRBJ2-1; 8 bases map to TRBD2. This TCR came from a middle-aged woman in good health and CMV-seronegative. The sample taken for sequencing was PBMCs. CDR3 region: CASSLGPAGEGNEQFF. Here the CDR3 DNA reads TGTGCCAGCAGCTTAGGGCCAGCGGGAGAGGGTAATGAGCAGTTCTTC. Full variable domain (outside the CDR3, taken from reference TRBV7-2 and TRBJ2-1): GAGVSQSPSNKVTEKGKDVELRCDPISGHTALYWYRQSLGQGLEFLIYFQGNSAPDKSGLPSDRFSAERTGGSVSTLTIQRTQQEDSAVYLCASSLGPAGEGNEQFFGPGTRLTVL.